The rows below give T cell receptor beta chains drawn from one sample of a study of neurological immune-mediated disorders. TCRdb redid the calling of the 5' RACE reads with MiXCR, one entry per CDR3 protein. The sample contains about 20,000 distinct CDR3 sequences, 7.5% of which appear only once. The specimen sequenced was CD8+ T cells from blood. All receptors derive from a woman in her twenties or thirties with HTLV-1-associated myelopathy (HAM/TSP). The CDR3 runs from the conserved cysteine through the conserved F or W. Each record gives: CDR3 protein, V gene, J gene.

CSARIGGRGNEQFF	TRBV20-1	TRBJ2-1
CASSLGELAFAGELFF	TRBV7-6	TRBJ2-2
CASSISSYNEQFF	TRBV19	TRBJ2-1
CASRFRGGLDTYEQYF	TRBV27	TRBJ2-7
CASSYSGTGELFF	TRBV6-5	TRBJ2-2
CASSTTSGGTNEQFF	TRBV7-9	TRBJ2-1
CASSLFGGTDTQYF	TRBV27	TRBJ2-3
CASSLALLAGARGGELFF	TRBV7-6	TRBJ2-2
CSVQEPNYGYTF	TRBV29-1	TRBJ1-2
CASSYSLGASGNTIYF	TRBV6-6	TRBJ1-3
CAISEWSQGSYGYTF	TRBV10-3	TRBJ1-2
CASSSNLGYTF	TRBV5-5	TRBJ1-2
CASSRRQTNYGYTF	TRBV12-3/TRBV12-4	TRBJ1-2
CASSFPDRNYGYTF	TRBV5-1	TRBJ1-2
CASSQKGAGYNEQFF	TRBV7-9	TRBJ2-1
CASSEQVGQGGAEAFF	TRBV6-1	TRBJ1-1
CTTSDLRGGEAFF	TRBV24-1	TRBJ1-1
CSARLTEYNEQFF	TRBV20-1	TRBJ2-1
CASSYGEDMNTGELFF	TRBV6-5	TRBJ2-2
CASSHELAGVHNEQFF	TRBV14	TRBJ2-1
CASSQDFEAGESLNTEAFF	TRBV14	TRBJ1-1
CASSGTDSGGDTGELFF	TRBV6-1	TRBJ2-2
CASSLQPYRQGNTEAFF	TRBV28	TRBJ1-1
CASSPRGDEQFF	TRBV7-9	TRBJ2-1
CASSQEREGFNEQFF	TRBV11-3	TRBJ2-1
CASSSSIGQGYDYGYTF	TRBV5-1	TRBJ1-2
CASSPTGFYGYTF	TRBV7-9	TRBJ1-2
CASSVDRYQYF	TRBV12-3/TRBV12-4	TRBJ2-4
CATSRAHRAMNTEAFF	TRBV15	TRBJ1-1
CASRTTGVGNTIYF	TRBV7-9	TRBJ1-3
CASSLEGEPYEQYF	TRBV5-1	TRBJ2-7
CSVEEDSDDEQFF	TRBV29-1	TRBJ2-1
CSVEDVGVDSYSYNEQFF	TRBV29-1	TRBJ2-1
CASSWTGNEQFF	TRBV5-6	TRBJ2-1
CASSQYRGPSYEQYF	TRBV7-6	TRBJ2-7
CSVKARSDYNEQFF	TRBV20-1	TRBJ2-1
CASSQVQGGSPLHF	TRBV4-2	TRBJ1-6
CASSFPDDRGYGYTF	TRBV7-2	TRBJ1-2
CASSISGNYHEQFF	TRBV19	TRBJ2-1
CASSLYKGTEAFF	TRBV7-8	TRBJ1-1